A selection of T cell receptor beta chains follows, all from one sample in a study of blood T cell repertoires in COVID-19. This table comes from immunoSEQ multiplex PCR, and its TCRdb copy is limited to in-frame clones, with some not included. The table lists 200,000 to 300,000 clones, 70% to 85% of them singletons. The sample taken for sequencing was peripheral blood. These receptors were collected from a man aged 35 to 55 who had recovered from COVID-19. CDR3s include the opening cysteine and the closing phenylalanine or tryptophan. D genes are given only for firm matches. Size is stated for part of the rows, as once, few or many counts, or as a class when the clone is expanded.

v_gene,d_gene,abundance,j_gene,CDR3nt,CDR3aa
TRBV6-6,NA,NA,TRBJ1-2,TGTGTCAGCACGGATAGACGGGGTAACTATGGCTACACCTTC,CVSTDRRGNYGYTF
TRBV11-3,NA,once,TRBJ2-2,TGTGCCAGCAGTACTTTAGTTTCTGGCGGGGAGCTGTTTTTT,CASSTLVSGGELFF
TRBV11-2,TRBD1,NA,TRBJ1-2,TGTGCCAGCAGCTTAGTGCGCAGGGGGAACTATGGCTACACCTTC,CASSLVRRGNYGYTF
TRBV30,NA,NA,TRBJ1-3,TGTGCCTGGAGTGGGAGCTTCTCTGGAAACACCATATATTTT,CAWSGSFSGNTIYF
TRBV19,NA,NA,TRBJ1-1,TGTGCCAGTAGTGCTCAATCCAGGGGTCGTGGGGCTTTCTTT,CASSAQSRGRGAFF
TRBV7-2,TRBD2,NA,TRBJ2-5,TGTGCCAGCAGCTCCGCGGGGGGGCTTATGAAGACCCAGTACTTC,CASSSAGGLMKTQYF
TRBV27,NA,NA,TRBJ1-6,TGTGCCAGCAGTTTTCAGGGCGCATATAATTCACCCCTCCACTTT,CASSFQGAYNSPLHF
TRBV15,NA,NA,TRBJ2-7,TGTGCCACCAGCAGCGCGAGTGGGGGGACGCAAAACGAGCAGTACTTC,CATSSASGGTQNEQYF
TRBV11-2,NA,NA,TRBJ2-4,TGTGCCAGCAGCCCACAGGGAAACATTCAGTACTTC,CASSPQGNIQYF
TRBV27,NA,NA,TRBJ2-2,TGTGCCAGCAGTTTAGGGCGCACCGGGGAGCTGTTTTTT,CASSLGRTGELFF
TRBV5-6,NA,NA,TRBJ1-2,TGTGCCAGCAGCTTGGGTAAGGGTAGGACAAGTAACTATGGCTACACCTTC,CASSLGKGRTSNYGYTF
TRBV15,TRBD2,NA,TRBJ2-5,TGTGCCACCAGCAGAAGAAGTAGGCGGGGGGAGACCCAGTACTTC,CATSRRSRRGETQYF
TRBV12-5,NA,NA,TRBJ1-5,TGTGCTAGTGGTCTCTTAGGGGATCAGCCCCAGCATTTT,CASGLLGDQPQHF
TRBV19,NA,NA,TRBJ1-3,TGTGCCAGTTTAGATGTGGGGGCGTCTGGAAACACCATATATTTT,CASLDVGASGNTIYF
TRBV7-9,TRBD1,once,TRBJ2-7,TGTGCCAGCAGCAACGGACAGGGAGGCTACGAGCAGTACTTC,CASSNGQGGYEQYF
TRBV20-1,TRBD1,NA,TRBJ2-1,TGCAGTGCTAGTGACGGTCCGGGACAGGATGACAATGAGCAGTTCTTC,CSASDGPGQDDNEQFF
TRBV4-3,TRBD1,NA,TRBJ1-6,TGCGCCAGCAGCCAAGACGGGGACAGGGAGTCACCCCTCCACTTT,CASSQDGDRESPLHF
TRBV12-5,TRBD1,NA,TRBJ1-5,TGTGCTAGTGGTTTGGGACAGGGGGTCAATCAGCCCCAGCATTTT,CASGLGQGVNQPQHF
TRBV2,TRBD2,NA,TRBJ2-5,TGTGCCACCAGAATCGGACTAGCGGGGCCTGCGACCCAGTACTTC,CATRIGLAGPATQYF
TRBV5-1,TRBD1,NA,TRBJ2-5,TGCGCCAGCAGGGGTTCAGGGGACAGCCAAGAGACCCAGTACTTC,CASRGSGDSQETQYF
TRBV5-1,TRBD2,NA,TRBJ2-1,TGCGCCAGCAGCTTGGTGCTAGCGGGAGAAAATTGGAATGAGCAGTTCTTC,CASSLVLAGENWNEQFF
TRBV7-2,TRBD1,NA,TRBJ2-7,TGTGCCAGCAGCATCGGGACAGGGATAGGCGAGCAGTACTTC,CASSIGTGIGEQYF
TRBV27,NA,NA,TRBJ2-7,TGTGCCAGCAGTTACGTCGGGGAGACCTACGAGCAGTACTTC,CASSYVGETYEQYF
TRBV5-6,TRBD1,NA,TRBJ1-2,TGTGCCAGCAGCCACCCCATAGGACAGGGTGGTGGCTACACCTTC,CASSHPIGQGGGYTF
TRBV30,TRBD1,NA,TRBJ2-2,TGTGCCTGGGAAGACAGGGGGCAGACCGGGGAGCTGTTTTTT,CAWEDRGQTGELFF
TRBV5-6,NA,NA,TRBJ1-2,TGTGCCAGCGGATTGGGGCGGGGGTATGGCTACACCTTC,CASGLGRGYGYTF
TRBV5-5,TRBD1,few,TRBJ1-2,TGTGCCAGCAGCGCGACAGGGCTCGGCACCTTC,CASSATGLGTF
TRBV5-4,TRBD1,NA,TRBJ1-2,TGTGCCAGCAGCGTCGACAGGGCCGGGCCCTATGGCTACACCTTC,CASSVDRAGPYGYTF
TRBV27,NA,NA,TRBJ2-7,TGTGCCAGCAGTTCCGGACTTATTCACTACGAGCAGTACTTC,CASSSGLIHYEQYF